This T cell receptor beta chain was retrieved from a study of spatial heterogeneity in lung cancer. Study-level background: Donation came from 70 or so patients with untreated early-stage non-small cell lung cancer.

Described time point: blood at routine non-recurrence follow-up after resection. The authors sequenced whole RNA from tumor, nontumor lung or frozen PBMC without sorting. TCRdb re-called the 5' RACE reads with MiXCR, one entry per CDR3 protein. The top ten clones hold roughly 17% of a sample with roughly 120,000 distinct CDR3 sequences, 12% of them seen once. V was cut by 6 bases and J by 10 bases, with 10 bases left in between. Germline-derived CDR1 and CDR2 are LGHDT and YNNKEL (reference sequence). The CDR3 is 12 residues long. The receptor's source is a male donor with early-stage non-small cell lung cancer. The rearrangement joins TRBV3-1 to TRBJ1-6; weak D call: TRBD1 (5 bases). This sample comprised PBMCs, obtained at follow-up. The CDR3: CASSSEGSPLHF. The DNA of the CDR3 is TGTGCCAGCAGTTCAGAGGGGTCACCCCTCCACTTT.